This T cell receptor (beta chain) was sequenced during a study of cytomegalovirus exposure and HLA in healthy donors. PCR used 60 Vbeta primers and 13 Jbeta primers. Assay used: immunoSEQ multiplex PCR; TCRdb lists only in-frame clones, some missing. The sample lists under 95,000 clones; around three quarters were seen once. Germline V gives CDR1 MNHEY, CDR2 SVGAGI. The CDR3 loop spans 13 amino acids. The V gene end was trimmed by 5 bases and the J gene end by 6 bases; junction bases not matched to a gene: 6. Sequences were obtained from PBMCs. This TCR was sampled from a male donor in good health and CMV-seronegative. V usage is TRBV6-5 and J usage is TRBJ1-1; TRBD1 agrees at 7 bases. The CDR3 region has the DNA TGTGCCAGCAGTAACCGACAGGGCGCTGAAGCTTTCTTT. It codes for CASSNRQGAEAFF.